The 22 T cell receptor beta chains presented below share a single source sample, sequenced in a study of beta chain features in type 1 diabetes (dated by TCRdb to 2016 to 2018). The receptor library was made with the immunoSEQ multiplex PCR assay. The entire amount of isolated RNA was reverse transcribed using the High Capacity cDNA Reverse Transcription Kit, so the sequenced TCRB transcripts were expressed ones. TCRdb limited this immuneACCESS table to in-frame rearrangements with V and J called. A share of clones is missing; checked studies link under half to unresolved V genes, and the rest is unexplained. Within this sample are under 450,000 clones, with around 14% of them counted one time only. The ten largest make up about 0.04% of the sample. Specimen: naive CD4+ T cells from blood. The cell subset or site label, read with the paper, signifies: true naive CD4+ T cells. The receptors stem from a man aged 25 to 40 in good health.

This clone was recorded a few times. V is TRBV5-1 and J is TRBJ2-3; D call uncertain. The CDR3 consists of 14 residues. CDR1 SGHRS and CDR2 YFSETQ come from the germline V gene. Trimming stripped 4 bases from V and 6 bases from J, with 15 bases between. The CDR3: CASSPGRIGDTQYF. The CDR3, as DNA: TGCGCCAGCAGCCCGGGCCGCATCGGGGATACGCAGTATTTT.

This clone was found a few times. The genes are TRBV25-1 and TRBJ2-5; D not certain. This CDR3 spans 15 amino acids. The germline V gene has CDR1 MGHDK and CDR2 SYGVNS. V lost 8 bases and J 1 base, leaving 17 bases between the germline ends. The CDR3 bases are TGTGCCAGCTCAACGACGGGCCGACCCCAAGAGACCCAGTACTTC. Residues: CASSTTGRPQETQYF.

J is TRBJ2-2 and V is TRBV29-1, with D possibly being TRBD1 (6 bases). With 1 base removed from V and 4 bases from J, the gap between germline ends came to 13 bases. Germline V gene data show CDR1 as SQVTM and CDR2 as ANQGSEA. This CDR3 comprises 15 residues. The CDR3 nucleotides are TGCAGCGTTGAAGTCAGGGGCAGGGGCACCGGGGAGCTGTTTTTT. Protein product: CSVEVRGRGTGELFF.

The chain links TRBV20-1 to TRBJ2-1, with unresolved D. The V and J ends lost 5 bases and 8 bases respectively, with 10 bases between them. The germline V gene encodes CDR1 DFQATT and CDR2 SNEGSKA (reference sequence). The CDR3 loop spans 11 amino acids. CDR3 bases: TGCAGTGCTGACCCGGGCTATGAGCAGTTCTTC. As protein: CSADPGYEQFF.

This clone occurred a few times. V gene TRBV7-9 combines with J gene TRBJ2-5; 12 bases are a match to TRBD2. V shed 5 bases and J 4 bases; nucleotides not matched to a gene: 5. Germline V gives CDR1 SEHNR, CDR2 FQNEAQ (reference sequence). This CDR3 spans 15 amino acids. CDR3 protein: CASSTPGLAGETQYF. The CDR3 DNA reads TGTGCCAGCAGCACACCGGGACTAGCGGGAGAGACCCAGTACTTC.

The CDR3 region is CASRWGRINSGANVLTF. Written as DNA, the CDR3 is TGTGCCAGTAGGTGGGGACGGATTAACTCTGGGGCCAACGTCCTGACTTTC. The V gene is TRBV19, the J gene TRBJ2-6; D is tentatively TRBD1 or TRBD2 (5 bases each). The ends were cut back, 6 bases at V and 0 bases at J, with 15 bases in the middle. The CDR3 runs to 17 residues. The germline CDR1 and CDR2 sequences are LNHDA and SQIVND (reference sequence).

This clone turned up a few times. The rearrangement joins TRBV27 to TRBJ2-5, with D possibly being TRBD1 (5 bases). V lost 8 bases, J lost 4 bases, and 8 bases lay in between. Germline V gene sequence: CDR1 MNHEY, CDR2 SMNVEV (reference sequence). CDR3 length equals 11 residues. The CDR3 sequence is CASSTGETQYF. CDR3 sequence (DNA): TGTGCCAGCTCCACAGGAGAGACCCAGTACTTC.

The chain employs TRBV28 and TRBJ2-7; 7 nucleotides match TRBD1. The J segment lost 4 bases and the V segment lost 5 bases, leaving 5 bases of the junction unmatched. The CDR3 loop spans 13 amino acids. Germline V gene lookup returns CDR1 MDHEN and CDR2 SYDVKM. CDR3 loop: CASSPGQKYEQYV. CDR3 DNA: TGTGCCAGCAGTCCGGGACAGAAATACGAGCAGTACGTC.

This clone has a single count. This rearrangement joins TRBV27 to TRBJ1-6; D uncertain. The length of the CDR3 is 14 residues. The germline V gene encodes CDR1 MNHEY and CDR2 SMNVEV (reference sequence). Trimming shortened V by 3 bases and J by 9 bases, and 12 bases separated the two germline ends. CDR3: CASSFAEGLSPLHF. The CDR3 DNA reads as TGTGCCAGCAGTTTCGCGGAAGGTCTTTCACCCCTCCACTTT.

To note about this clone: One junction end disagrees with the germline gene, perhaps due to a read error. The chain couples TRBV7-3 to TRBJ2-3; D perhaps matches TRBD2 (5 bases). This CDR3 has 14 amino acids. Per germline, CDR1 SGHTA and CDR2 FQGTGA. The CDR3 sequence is CASSLSASTDAQYF. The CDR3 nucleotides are TGTGCCAGCAGCTTATCTGCTAGCACAGATGCGCAGTATTTT.

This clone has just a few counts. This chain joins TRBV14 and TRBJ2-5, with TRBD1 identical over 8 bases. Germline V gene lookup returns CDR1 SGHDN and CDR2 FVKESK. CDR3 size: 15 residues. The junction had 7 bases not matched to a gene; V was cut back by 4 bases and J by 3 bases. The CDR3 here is CASSLLTQGEETQYF. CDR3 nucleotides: TGTGCCAGCAGCCTTCTCACACAGGGGGAAGAGACCCAGTACTTC.

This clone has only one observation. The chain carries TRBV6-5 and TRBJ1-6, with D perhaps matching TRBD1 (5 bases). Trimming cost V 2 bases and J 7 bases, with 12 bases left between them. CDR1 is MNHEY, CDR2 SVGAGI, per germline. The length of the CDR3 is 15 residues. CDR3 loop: CASSYGGASNSPLHF. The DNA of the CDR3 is TGTGCCAGCAGTTACGGTGGGGCGTCAAATTCACCCCTCCACTTT.

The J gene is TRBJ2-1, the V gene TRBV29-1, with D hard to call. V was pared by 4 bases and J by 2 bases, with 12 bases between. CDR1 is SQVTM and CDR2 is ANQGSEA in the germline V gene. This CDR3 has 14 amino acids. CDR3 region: CSVARRTPYNEQFF. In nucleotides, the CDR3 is TGCAGCGTTGCGCGTCGTACGCCCTACAATGAGCAGTTCTTC.

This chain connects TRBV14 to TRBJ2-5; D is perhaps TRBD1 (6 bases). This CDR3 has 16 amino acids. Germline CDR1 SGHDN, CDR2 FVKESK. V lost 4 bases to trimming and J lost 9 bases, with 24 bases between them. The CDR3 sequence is CASSRPGQLSPVAQYF. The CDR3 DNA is TGTGCCAGCAGCCGACCTGGACAGCTATCTCCGGTGGCCCAGTACTTC.

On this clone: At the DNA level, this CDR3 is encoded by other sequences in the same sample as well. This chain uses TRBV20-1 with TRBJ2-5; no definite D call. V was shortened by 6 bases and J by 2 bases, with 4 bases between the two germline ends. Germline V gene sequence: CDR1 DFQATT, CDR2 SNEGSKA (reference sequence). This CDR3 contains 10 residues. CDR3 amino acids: CSAAQETQYF. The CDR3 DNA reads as TGCAGTGCGGCACAAGAGACCCAGTACTTC.

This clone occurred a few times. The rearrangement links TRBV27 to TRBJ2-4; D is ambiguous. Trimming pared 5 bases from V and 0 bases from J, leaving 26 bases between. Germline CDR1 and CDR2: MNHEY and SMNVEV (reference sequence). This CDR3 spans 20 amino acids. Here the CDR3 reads CASSPLERPRSTLAKNIQYF. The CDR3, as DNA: TGTGCCAGCAGTCCCCTGGAGCGTCCGCGGTCCACTTTAGCCAAAAACATTCAGTACTTC.

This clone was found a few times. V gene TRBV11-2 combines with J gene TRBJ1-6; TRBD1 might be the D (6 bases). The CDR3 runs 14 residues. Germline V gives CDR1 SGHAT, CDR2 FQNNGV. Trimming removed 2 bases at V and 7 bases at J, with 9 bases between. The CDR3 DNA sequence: TGTGCCAGCAGCTTACAGGGGTGGAATTCACCCCTCCACTTT. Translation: CASSLQGWNSPLHF.

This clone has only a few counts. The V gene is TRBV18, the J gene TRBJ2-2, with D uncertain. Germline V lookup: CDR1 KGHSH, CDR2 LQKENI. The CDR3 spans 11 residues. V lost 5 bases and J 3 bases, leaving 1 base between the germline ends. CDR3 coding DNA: TGTGCCAGCTCAGACACCGGGGAGCTGTTTTTT. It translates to CASSDTGELFF.

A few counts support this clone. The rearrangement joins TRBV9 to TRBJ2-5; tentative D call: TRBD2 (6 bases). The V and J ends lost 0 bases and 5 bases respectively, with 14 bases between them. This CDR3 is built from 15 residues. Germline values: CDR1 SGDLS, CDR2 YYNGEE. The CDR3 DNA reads TGTGCCAGCAGCGTAGAGGACTACCCGGGGGAGACCCAGTACTTC. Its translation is CASSVEDYPGETQYF. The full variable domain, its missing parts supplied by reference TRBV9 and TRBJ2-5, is DSGVTQTPKHLITATGQRVTLRCSPRSGDLSVYWYQQSLDQGLQFLIQYYNGEERAKGNILERFSAQQFPDLHSELNLSSLELGDSALYFCASSVEDYPGETQYFGPGTRLLVL.

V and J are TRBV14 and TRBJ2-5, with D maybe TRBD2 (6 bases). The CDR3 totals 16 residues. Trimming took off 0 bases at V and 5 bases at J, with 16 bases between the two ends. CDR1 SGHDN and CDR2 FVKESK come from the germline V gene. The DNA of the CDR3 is TGTGCCAGCAGCCAAGAAAGAGGGAGGCTTAGGGAGACCCAGTACTTC. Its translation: CASSQERGRLRETQYF.

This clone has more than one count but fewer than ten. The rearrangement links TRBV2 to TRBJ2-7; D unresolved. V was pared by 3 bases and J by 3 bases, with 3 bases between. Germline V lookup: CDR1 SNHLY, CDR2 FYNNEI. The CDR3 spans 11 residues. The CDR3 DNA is TGTGCCAGCAGTGAGCTCTACGAGCAGTACGTC. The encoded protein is CASSELYEQYV.

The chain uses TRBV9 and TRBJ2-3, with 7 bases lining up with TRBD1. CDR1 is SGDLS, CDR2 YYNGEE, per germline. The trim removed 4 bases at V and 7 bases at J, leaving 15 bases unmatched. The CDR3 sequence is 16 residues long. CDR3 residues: CASSPNRGPLVNTQYF. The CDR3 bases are TGTGCCAGCAGCCCCAACAGGGGCCCCCTTGTGAATACGCAGTATTTT.